The rows below give T cell receptor beta chains drawn from one sample of a study of cytomegalovirus exposure and HLA in healthy donors. Repertoires were generated with immunoSEQ multiplex PCR, while TCRdb's copy carries only in-frame clones and drops some. The sample consists of about 190,000 clones, 81% of them appearing once. The sequencing input was PBMCs. Receptors originate from a man aged 50-60 years in good health and CMV-seronegative. CDR3s leave out the opening cysteine and the closing phenylalanine or tryptophan.

J | V | CDR3
TRBJ2-7 | TRBV4-1 | ASSERQNYEQY
TRBJ2-7 | TRBV2 | ASKSASGGPYEQY
TRBJ2-5 | TRBV25-1 | ASSGLGSGGQETQY
TRBJ1-3 | TRBV13 | ASSLGLESGNTIY
TRBJ1-2 | TRBV5-1 | ASSFTASNYGYT
TRBJ2-1 | TRBV2 | ASRTPRPSSYNEQF
TRBJ1-1 | TRBV30 | AWMGVGTEAF
TRBJ2-3 | TRBV6-5 | ASSYSIPLGTDTQY
TRBJ2-7 | TRBV21-1 | ASSKSIWFYEQY
TRBJ2-1 | TRBV29-1 | SVGTGYNEQF
TRBJ2-6 | TRBV18 | ASSPGQGNSGANVLT
TRBJ2-7 | TRBV5-1 | ASSPSSYEQY